A single sample gave rise to the 21 T cell receptor beta chains below, sequenced in a study of T cells in Graves' hyperthyroidism and ophthalmopathy. RNA transcripts were the template for amplifying TCR beta CDR3 regions. HTBI primers were the set used in a first-round RT-PCR of the TCR CDR3. TCRdb re-analysed the multiplex PCR reads in MiXCR, keeping a single row per CDR3 protein. The sample includes roughly 740,000 distinct CDR3 sequences, 16% of them seen just once. The sequencing sample was made of blood. The receptors originated from a man younger than 30 with Graves' hyperthyroidism.

Ten or more counts support this clonotype. The CDR3 nucleotides read TGTGCCAGCAGCCAAGATCGGACAGACTACGAGCAGTACTTC. Translation: CASSQDRTDYEQYF. V usage is TRBV3-1 and J usage is TRBJ2-7, with a tentative D call TRBD1 (6 bases). V was cut by 0 bases and J by 3 bases, with 9 bases left in between. Germline assignment: CDR1 LGHDT and CDR2 YNNKEL (reference sequence). The CDR3 is 14 residues long.

The chain employs TRBV6-5 and TRBJ2-2; D possibly corresponds to TRBD2 (5 bases). This CDR3 spans 16 amino acids. Looked up from germline, CDR1 is MNHEY and CDR2 is SVGAGI. V was shortened by 2 bases and J by 0 bases, with 10 bases between the two germline ends. CDR3 coding DNA: TGTGCCAGCAGTTACGGCCAGACTACGAACACCGGGGAGCTGTTTTTT. It codes for CASSYGQTTNTGELFF.

This chain connects TRBV27 to TRBJ2-7, with D possibly matching TRBD1 (5 bases). V was shortened by 0 bases and J by 5 bases, with 11 bases between the two germline ends. The CDR3 runs to 14 residues. Germline V gene sequence: CDR1 MNHEY, CDR2 SMNVEV (reference sequence). CDR3 sequence reads: CASSLSWQGNEQYF. In DNA, the CDR3 is TGTGCCAGCAGTTTATCGTGGCAGGGAAACGAGCAGTACTTC.

This chain uses TRBV12-5 with TRBJ2-6; the match to TRBD2 covers 7 bases. The CDR3 extends over 19 amino acids. The germline V gene has CDR1 LGHNT and CDR2 FRNRAP. The junction had 11 bases not matched to a gene; V was cut back by 0 bases and J by 3 bases. CDR3 loop: CASGLVRWTGGYGANVLTF. DNA of the CDR3: TGTGCTAGTGGTTTGGTAAGGTGGACGGGGGGTTATGGGGCCAACGTCCTGACTTTC.

The chain has TRBV27 and TRBJ2-7; 9 bases agree with TRBD2. With V trimmed by 5 bases and J by 6 bases, 2 bases remained unmatched. The CDR3 is made up of 12 amino acids. Germline lookup yields CDR1 MNHEY and CDR2 SMNVEV (reference sequence). CDR3 DNA: TGTGCCAGCAGTAAACTAGCGGGCGAGCAGTACTTC. Residues: CASSKLAGEQYF.

The chain combines TRBV2 with TRBJ2-6, with D unclear. The V gene's germline CDR1 is SNHLY and CDR2 FYNNEI. The CDR3 extends over 15 amino acids. Trimming stripped 6 bases from V and 0 bases from J, with 9 bases between. CDR3 protein: CASRLRSSGANVLTF. CDR3 DNA: TGTGCCAGCAGACTCAGAAGCTCTGGGGCCAACGTCCTGACTTTC.

With respect to this clonotype: A much larger clone sits a single nucleotide away, making a read error possible. The V gene is TRBV28, the J gene TRBJ2-7, with D possibly TRBD2 on 6 matching bases. The V gene's germline CDR1 is MDHEN and CDR2 SYDVKM. The CDR3 covers 14 residues. CDR3 sequence (DNA): TGTGCCAGCTGTTTAACTAGGGAGGCGTACGAGCAGTACTTC. Residues: CASCLTREAYEQYF.

This clonotype was detected only a few times. The chain is built from TRBV5-1 and TRBJ2-5; possibly TRBD1 or TRBD2 for D (5 bases each). Germline CDR1 is SGHRS and CDR2 is YFSETQ. The CDR3 has 17 residues. V lost 4 bases, J lost 3 bases, and 22 bases lay in between. The CDR3 protein is CASSARPFGTEEETQYF. CDR3 sequence (DNA): TGCGCCAGCAGCGCTCGCCCCTTTGGGACGGAGGAAGAGACCCAGTACTTC.

The chain has TRBV19 and TRBJ1-2; D is possibly TRBD1 (5 bases). Trimming took off 7 bases at V and 0 bases at J, with 15 bases between the two ends. This CDR3 region has 15 residues. Germline lookup yields CDR1 LNHDA and CDR2 SQIVND (reference sequence). CDR3 loop: CASKTRTPANYGYTF. The DNA for the CDR3 is TGTGCCAGTAAAACAAGGACACCAGCTAACTATGGCTACACCTTC.

The J gene is TRBJ2-3, the V gene TRBV11-2; D tentatively fits TRBD1 or TRBD2 (5 bases each). The germline V gene has CDR1 SGHAT and CDR2 FQNNGV. The CDR3 runs 16 residues. Between the trimmed V and J ends, which lost 4 bases and 5 bases, there was a span of 19 bases. CDR3 protein: CASSSFGDGAGDTQYF. The CDR3 DNA follows: TGTGCCAGCAGCTCTTTCGGGGACGGGGCCGGAGATACGCAGTATTTT. The variable domain in full, with the rest retrieved from reference TRBV11-2 and TRBJ2-3, is EAGVAQSPRYKIIEKRQSVAFWCNPISGHATLYWYQQILGQGPKLLIQFQNNGVVDDSQLPKDRFSAERLKGVDSTLKIQPAKLEDSAVYLCASSSFGDGAGDTQYFGPGTRLTVL.

This clonotype was counted at least ten times. The chain carries TRBV20-1 and TRBJ2-5; 13 bases align to TRBD2. CDR1 is DFQATT and CDR2 is SNEGSKA in the germline V gene (reference sequence). This CDR3 has 14 residues. V trimming: 1 base; J trimming: 5 bases; junction bases outside the gene matches: 1. In nucleotides, the CDR3 is TGCAGTGCTAGAGGACTAGCGGGAGGCGAGACCCAGTACTTC. Translated: CSARGLAGGETQYF.

This chain uses TRBV20-1 with TRBJ2-7; D gene unclear. The V and J ends lost 4 bases and 4 bases respectively, with 11 bases between them. Per the germline V gene, CDR1 is DFQATT and CDR2 is SNEGSKA (reference sequence). The CDR3 sequence is 12 residues long. CDR3 DNA sequence: TGCAGTGCTAACCCGGACCAGTACGAGCAGTACTTC. Its protein product is CSANPDQYEQYF.

This clonotype was picked up many times. The chain carries TRBV28 and TRBJ2-1, with TRBD2 matching over 13 bases. The CDR3 sequence is 18 residues long. V shed 2 bases, J shed 4 bases, and the junction held 8 bases outside the gene matches. Per the germline V gene, CDR1 is MDHEN and CDR2 is SYDVKM. CDR3 DNA sequence: TGTGCCAGCAGTTTACCCCGGACTAGCGGGAGCCAATACAATGAGCAGTTCTTC. This sequence encodes CASSLPRTSGSQYNEQFF.

This clonotype has a count of ten or more. J is TRBJ2-1 and V is TRBV7-3, with 9 bases that match TRBD2. The CDR3 spans 18 residues. Trimming took 0 bases from V and 4 from J; bases not matched to a gene: 10. Germline V lookup: CDR1 SGHTA, CDR2 FQGTGA. The CDR3 here is CASSLTSLTSGYYNEQFF. The CDR3 region has the DNA TGTGCCAGCAGCTTAACTAGTTTGACTAGCGGATATTACAATGAGCAGTTCTTC. The full variable domain, its missing parts supplied by reference TRBV7-3 and TRBJ2-1, is GAGVSQTPSNKVTEKGKYVELRCDPISGHTALYWYRQSLGQGPEFLIYFQGTGAADDSGLPNDRFFAVRPEGSVSTLKIQRTERGDSAVYLCASSLTSLTSGYYNEQFFGPGTRLTVL.

This chain connects TRBV11-3 to TRBJ1-4, with TRBD1 identical over 12 bases. This CDR3 has 16 residues. Germline-derived CDR1 and CDR2 are SGHNT and YENEEA. V trimming: 5 bases; J trimming: 8 bases; junction bases outside the gene matches: 9. This CDR3 is CASSERGTGGEEKLFF. The CDR3 nucleotides read TGTGCCAGCAGCGAAAGGGGGACAGGGGGCGAGGAAAAACTGTTTTTT.

This chain joins TRBV30 and TRBJ1-4; the D is unclear. This CDR3 is built from 12 residues. The V gene's germline CDR1 is GTSNPN and CDR2 SVGIG (reference sequence). Trimming shortened V by 0 bases and J by 8 bases, and 7 bases separated the two germline ends. Written as DNA, the CDR3 is TGTGCCTGGAGTGTCAGATTCGAAAAACTGTTTTTT. Translated, it gives CAWSVRFEKLFF.

V is TRBV28 and J is TRBJ2-5; D remains unclear. Trimming cost V 2 bases and J 2 bases, with 12 bases left between them. This CDR3 is 15 amino acids long. Germline CDR1 and CDR2: MDHEN and SYDVKM. In DNA, the CDR3 is TGTGCCAGCAGTTTAGAAGGACGGCCACAAGAGACCCAGTACTTC. It codes for CASSLEGRPQETQYF.

CDR3 region: CAISEYNTEAFF. The DNA for the CDR3 is TGTGCCATCAGTGAGTACAACACTGAAGCTTTCTTT. The V gene is TRBV10-3, the J gene TRBJ1-1, with D unresolved. Trimming left V 1 base short and J 2 bases short, with 2 bases between. The CDR3 totals 12 residues. Germline V gives CDR1 ENHRY, CDR2 SYGVKD.

J is TRBJ1-1 and V is TRBV6-1; D is undetermined. CDR1 and CDR2 (germline): MNHNS, SASEGT. Between the trimmed V and J ends, which lost 5 bases and 3 bases, there was a span of 10 bases. This CDR3 is built from 13 residues. CDR3 sequence (DNA): TGTGCCAGCAGTCTCTGGCGACACACTGAAGCTTTCTTT. Residues: CASSLWRHTEAFF.

This clonotype was found a few times. This chain links TRBV6-2 or TRBV6-3 with TRBJ2-1; 8 positions match TRBD2. V lost 6 bases and J lost 5; bases outside the gene matches: 3. This CDR3 has 13 residues. The germline V gene has CDR1 MNHEY and CDR2 SVGEGT. CDR3 sequence (DNA): TGTGCCAGCAGGATTAGCGGGGACAATGAGCAGTTCTTC. This sequence encodes CASRISGDNEQFF.

This clonotype was counted many times. The chain couples TRBV2 to TRBJ2-5; weak D call: TRBD2 (6 bases). Looked up from germline, CDR1 is SNHLY and CDR2 is FYNNEI. The V end lost 4 bases, the J end lost 4 bases, and 10 bases lay between the germline ends. The CDR3 contains 13 residues. The CDR3: CASSVHGGETQYF. The CDR3 coding sequence is TGTGCCAGCAGTGTTCACGGGGGAGAGACCCAGTACTTC.